The 21 T cell receptor beta chains given below trace back to one sample, sequenced in a study of blood T cell repertoires in COVID-19. Profiling relied on immunoSEQ multiplex PCR, and the TCRdb table lists in-frame clones only, not all of them. The profile shows roughly 180,000 clones, 80% of them singletons. Sequences were obtained from PBMCs or T cells enriched from blood (not recorded which). These receptors all stem from a man in his 60s who had been exposed to COVID-19.

This chain links TRBV5-4 with TRBJ2-3, with 10 bases aligning to TRBD2. Per the germline V gene, CDR1 is SGHNT and CDR2 is YYREEE (reference sequence). This CDR3 comprises 17 residues. The junction had 10 bases not matched to a gene; V was cut back by 4 bases and J by 2 bases. CDR3 sequence reads: CASSPRGLAGVTDTQYF. CDR3 in DNA: TGTGCCAGCAGCCCCCGGGGGCTAGCGGGGGTCACAGATACGCAGTATTTT.

J is TRBJ2-1 and V is TRBV6-2 or TRBV6-3; D unresolved. This CDR3 is 15 amino acids long. Germline-derived CDR1 and CDR2 are MNHEY and SVGEGT. The ends were cut back, 2 bases at V and 0 bases at J, with 8 bases in the middle. In DNA form, the CDR3 reads TGTGCCAGCAGTTACCTGCAGAACTCCTACAATGAGCAGTTCTTC. Protein: CASSYLQNSYNEQFF.

J is TRBJ1-2 and V is TRBV6-5, with 7 bases matching TRBD1. The CDR3 covers 14 residues. Per the germline V gene, CDR1 is MNHEY and CDR2 is SVGAGI. The trim removed 4 bases at V and 5 bases at J, leaving 7 bases unmatched. The CDR3 loop is CASSFLRGQYGYTF. In nucleotides, the CDR3 is TGTGCCAGCAGTTTTCTACGGGGACAGTATGGCTACACCTTC.

This clone was recorded once. This rearrangement joins TRBV5-4 to TRBJ2-3; the D gene is possibly TRBD1 (6 bases). This CDR3 has 15 amino acids. From germline, CDR1 is SGHNT and CDR2 YYREEE (reference sequence). V lost 5 bases and J 7 bases, leaving 20 bases between the germline ends. The CDR3 sequence is CASRGTPSALNTQYF. The CDR3 DNA is TGTGCCAGCAGGGGGACACCTTCCGCATTGAATACGCAGTATTTT.

The chain employs TRBV19 and TRBJ2-6; 9 bases fit TRBD1. The CDR3 contains 18 residues. Losses at the gene ends were 4 bases for V and 4 bases for J; bases not matched to a gene: 11. The germline CDR1 and CDR2 sequences are LNHDA and SQIVND (reference sequence). This CDR3 is CASSRPLGQGTGANVLTF. In DNA, the CDR3 is TGTGCCAGTAGTAGACCCTTGGGACAGGGAACCGGGGCCAACGTCCTGACTTTC. The full variable domain, completed using reference TRBV19 and TRBJ2-6, is DGGITQSPKYLFRKEGQNVTLSCEQNLNHDAMYWYRQDPGQGLRLIYYSQIVNDFQKGDIAEGYSVSREKKESFPLTVTSAQKNPTAFYLCASSRPLGQGTGANVLTFGAGSRLTVL.

V usage is TRBV2 and J usage is TRBJ1-2; 7 nucleotides agree with TRBD1. The CDR3 is made up of 14 amino acids. Germline V gene lookup returns CDR1 SNHLY and CDR2 FYNNEI. V was clipped by 4 bases and J by 7 bases; unmatched bases: 9. The chain's CDR3 is CASSGRQGFSGYTF. The CDR3 DNA follows: TGTGCCAGCAGTGGGAGACAGGGTTTCTCTGGCTACACCTTC.

The V gene is TRBV13, the J gene TRBJ2-7; 7 nucleotides align to TRBD1. The V gene's germline CDR1 is PRHDT and CDR2 FYEKMQ (reference sequence). The J segment lost 4 bases and the V segment lost 1 base, leaving 10 bases of the junction unmatched. This CDR3 is built from 16 residues. CDR3 in amino acids: CASSLALGQLRYEQYF. As DNA, the CDR3 is TGTGCCAGCAGCTTAGCACTGGGACAGTTGAGGTACGAGCAGTACTTC.

The rearrangement joins TRBV19 to TRBJ2-3; TRBD2 aligns across 8 bases. J was trimmed by 6 bases and V by 2 bases; bases with no gene match: 16. CDR3 length equals 18 residues. Germline lookup yields CDR1 LNHDA and CDR2 SQIVND (reference sequence). The CDR3 reads CASSIRGRASGSWDTQYF. The CDR3 bases are TGTGCCAGTAGTATACGGGGAAGGGCTAGCGGGTCATGGGATACGCAGTATTTT.

The chain combines TRBV15 with TRBJ1-2; D may be TRBD1 (5 bases). From germline, CDR1 is LNHNV and CDR2 YYDKDF (reference sequence). This CDR3 region has 15 residues. V was shortened by 5 bases and J by 8 bases, with 21 bases between the two germline ends. CDR3: CATSGPSGKMIGYTF. The CDR3 bases are TGTGCCACCAGCGGCCCGTCAGGGAAAATGATCGGCTACACCTTC.

J is TRBJ1-5 and V is TRBV6-5; 8 nucleotides line up with TRBD1. Germline V gene data show CDR1 as MNHEY and CDR2 as SVGAGI. The CDR3 has 12 amino acids. The V gene end was trimmed by 6 bases and the J gene end by 5 bases; junction bases not matched to a gene: 0. The CDR3 nucleotides are TGTGCCAGCAGACAGGGGGATCAGCCCCAGCATTTT. It yields the protein CASRQGDQPQHF.

The rearrangement uses TRBV5-1 and TRBJ1-6; TRBD1 matches 7 bases. Unmatched junction bases numbered 8, after V lost 4 bases and J lost 7 bases. The CDR3 runs to 15 residues. Germline V gene sequence: CDR1 SGHRS, CDR2 YFSETQ. CDR3 sequence (DNA): TGCGCCAGCAGCGCCCGACAGGGTGAAAATTCACCCCTCCACTTT. Its protein is CASSARQGENSPLHF.

This chain uses TRBV19 with TRBJ1-1, with D possibly TRBD1 on 5 matching bases. CDR3 length: 13 residues. Germline values: CDR1 LNHDA, CDR2 SQIVND (reference sequence). V lost 6 bases and J 6 bases, leaving 14 bases between the germline ends. CDR3 sequence: CASRAGGSAEAFF. In DNA, the CDR3 is TGTGCCAGTAGAGCGGGGGGTAGCGCTGAAGCTTTCTTT.

The rearrangement joins TRBV27 to TRBJ2-7, with TRBD1 matching over 9 bases. The V segment lost 5 bases and the J segment 1 base; nucleotides outside the gene matches: 3. In germline, CDR1 is MNHEY, CDR2 SMNVEV (reference sequence). The CDR3 totals 14 residues. The CDR3 spells CASSTGTGSYEQYF. The CDR3 nucleotides are TGTGCCAGCAGTACCGGGACAGGGTCCTACGAGCAGTACTTC.

The chain joins TRBV27 to TRBJ2-1, with 15 positions matching TRBD2. The germline gives CDR1 MNHEY, CDR2 SMNVEV (reference sequence). This CDR3 spans 17 amino acids. V trimming: 6 bases; J trimming: 6 bases; junction bases outside the gene matches: 9. The CDR3 DNA sequence: TGTGCCAGCAGGTTGAGGACTAGCGGGAGGGGGGGCAATGAGCAGTTCTTC. Translation gives CASRLRTSGRGGNEQFF.

This sequence joins TRBV25-1 and TRBJ2-7; 9 bases line up with TRBD1. The junction had 6 bases not matched to a gene; V was cut back by 6 bases and J by 3 bases. CDR3 length: 14 amino acids. Germline V gene sequence: CDR1 MGHDK, CDR2 SYGVNS. The CDR3 protein is CASSVTGGGYEQYF. The CDR3 region has the DNA TGTGCCAGCAGCGTTACAGGGGGCGGCTACGAGCAGTACTTC.

The chain links TRBV24-1 to TRBJ1-5; TRBD1 might be the D (6 bases). Germline V gene sequence: CDR1 KGHDR, CDR2 SFDVKD. The CDR3 extends over 14 amino acids. Trimming removed 4 bases at V and 10 bases at J, with 16 bases between. CDR3 residues: CATSDTGTLQPQHF. The CDR3 nucleotides are TGTGCCACCAGTGACACCGGGACACTTCAACCCCAGCATTTT.

This sequence joins TRBV27 and TRBJ1-2, with TRBD1 matching over 7 bases. CDR3 size: 14 residues. J gave up 6 bases and V 0 bases, and 4 bases lay outside the gene matches. In germline, CDR1 is MNHEY, CDR2 SMNVEV (reference sequence). The CDR3 nucleotides read TGTGCCAGCAGTTTATCTAGGGGGCTTGATGGCTACACCTTC. As protein: CASSLSRGLDGYTF.

V is TRBV9 and J is TRBJ2-3; 9 positions match TRBD1. The CDR3 has 15 amino acids. V shed 2 bases and J 5 bases; nucleotides not matched to a gene: 6. The germline V gene encodes CDR1 SGDLS and CDR2 YYNGEE. The CDR3 nucleotides read TGTGCCAGCAGCGTCCGGACAGGGGAAAGAGATACGCAGTATTTT. It translates to CASSVRTGERDTQYF.

The sample holds a few counts of this clone. The chain couples TRBV7-9 to TRBJ2-6, with a tentative D call TRBD1 (6 bases). Germline lookup yields CDR1 SEHNR and CDR2 FQNEAQ (reference sequence). The V gene lost 2 bases and the J gene lost 0 bases, with 11 bases spanning the gap. The CDR3 extends over 17 amino acids. CDR3 region: CASSLSTGTSGANVLTF. The CDR3 nucleotides are TGTGCCAGCAGCTTAAGCACAGGGACCTCTGGGGCCAACGTCCTGACTTTC.

The V and J genes are TRBV7-2 and TRBJ2-2, with TRBD1 matching over 11 bases. CDR3 length equals 17 residues. Germline CDR1 SGHTA, CDR2 FQGNSA. The V gene end was trimmed by 1 base and the J gene end by 6 bases; junction bases not matched to a gene: 7. The DNA of the CDR3 is TGTGCCAGCAGCTTAGTAGGACAGGGGGCGGTTTCCGGGGAGCTGTTTTTT. This gives the protein CASSLVGQGAVSGELFF. Full variable domain (remainder filled in from reference TRBV7-2 and TRBJ2-2): GAGVSQSPSNKVTEKGKDVELRCDPISGHTALYWYRQSLGQGLEFLIYFQGNSAPDKSGLPSDRFSAERTGGSVSTLTIQRTQQEDSAVYLCASSLVGQGAVSGELFFGEGSRLTVL.

The chain employs TRBV6-1 and TRBJ1-5, with a tentative D call TRBD1 (6 bases). Germline V gene sequence: CDR1 MNHNS, CDR2 SASEGT. V was clipped by 2 bases and J by 1 base, with 6 bases between them. CDR3 length: 14 residues. CDR3 nucleotides: TGTGCCAGCAGTGAAACAGGGAGCAATCAGCCCCAGCATTTT. Translating it yields CASSETGSNQPQHF.